This is a list of T cell receptor beta chains from one sample in a study of T cell repertoires in aging, cancer and after chemotherapy. MiXCR, applied by TCRdb to the multiplex PCR reads, yields one record per CDR3 protein. This sample carries 1,500 to 2,000 distinct CDR3 sequences, 20% to 30% of them seen once, and the ten largest clones take around 22%. The sequenced sample consisted of blood. Receptor source: a human donor with a blood cancer. Both conserved end residues are part of each CDR3. D genes are given only for firm matches. The size field is filled for only some rows; it gives once, few, many or a size class.

d_call clone_size j_call v_call cdr3_nt cdr3_aa
. . TRBJ2-7 TRBV21-1 TGTGCCAGCAGCAAAGAGGAGGTGGGACAGGGGGACGACGAGCAGTACTTC CASSKEEVGQGDDEQYF
. medium-sized TRBJ2-3 TRBV14 TGTGCCAGCAGCCGTGGACTAACAGATACGCAGTATTTT CASSRGLTDTQYF
TRBD1 large TRBJ1-2 TRBV19 TGTGCCAGTAGATCCGGGACAGGGCTCTATGGCTACACCTTC CASRSGTGLYGYTF
. medium-sized TRBJ2-1 TRBV11-2 TGTGCCAGCAGCTTAGGGTCCAAGGCGGTGGGGAATGAGCAGTTCTTC CASSLGSKAVGNEQFF
. medium-sized TRBJ2-1 TRBV5-1 TGCGCCAGCAGCTTGCGCCAGGGGAGGGACAATGAGCAGTTCTTC CASSLRQGRDNEQFF
TRBD1 medium-sized TRBJ1-1 TRBV29-1 TGCAGCGTTGAAGATCAGGGGGCGGGAGTTTCAGCTTTCTTT CSVEDQGAGVSAFF
. medium-sized TRBJ2-1 TRBV6-4 TGTGCCAGCAGCCCAACGGGGGGCGAACCACATGAGCAGTTCTTC CASSPTGGEPHEQFF
. medium-sized TRBJ1-2 TRBV6-5 TGTGCCAGCAGACGCGAAAAGACACGGGTGGGCTATGGCTACACCTTC CASRREKTRVGYGYTF
. few TRBJ2-3 TRBV7-2 TGTGCCAGCAGCTCCTTTGGAGATACGCAGTATTTT CASSSFGDTQYF
. medium-sized TRBJ1-1 TRBV18 TGTGCCAGCTCACCTCTCCTTGGGAACACTGAAGCTTTCTTT CASSPLLGNTEAFF
. few TRBJ1-2 TRBV12-3/TRBV12-4 TGTGCCAGCAGTTTTCGACAGGAGGGTACTTCTAACTATGGCTACACCTTC CASSFRQEGTSNYGYTF
TRBD2 . TRBJ2-3 TRBV24-1 TGTGCCACCAGTGATGGCGGGAGGACAGATACGCAGTATTTT CATSDGGRTDTQYF
. medium-sized TRBJ2-6 TRBV10-3 TGTGCCATCACAAACGCTATCTCTGGGGCCAACGTCCTGACTTTC CAITNAISGANVLTF